Included here is one T cell receptor beta chain sequence, with context. The CDR3 covers 13 residues. CDR1 is SGHDN and CDR2 is FVKESK in the germline V gene. V gave up 2 bases and J gave up 6 bases, with 7 bases separating them. This sample is drawn from a study of blood T cell repertoires in COVID-19. Study in general: PBMCs, B-cell-depleted T cells, or T cells were the source of the cDNA or gDNA that made up the material.

Under the authors' procedure: Reference gene primer amplification yielded estimated nucleated cell counts. Produced via immunoSEQ multiplex PCR; TCRdb's table is partial and in-frame only. The D gene and trimming were derived from the DNA, and the V and J assignments and clone size from that table. The repertoire has fewer than 200,000 clones, almost 80% of them found once; the top ten carry less than 30%. J is TRBJ2-2 and V is TRBV14; D unresolved. The clonotype comes from a woman in her 70s with acute or convalescent COVID-19. The specimen sequenced was peripheral blood. The chain's CDR3 is CASSQFGPGELFF. The CDR3 DNA reads TGTGCCAGCAGCCAATTTGGCCCCGGGGAGCTGTTTTTT.